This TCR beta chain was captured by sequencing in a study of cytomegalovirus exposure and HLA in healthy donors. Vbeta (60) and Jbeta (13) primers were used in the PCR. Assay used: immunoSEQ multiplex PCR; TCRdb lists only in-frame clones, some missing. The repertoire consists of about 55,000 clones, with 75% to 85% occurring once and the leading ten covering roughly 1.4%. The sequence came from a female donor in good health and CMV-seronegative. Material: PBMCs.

CDR3 bases: TGTGCCAGCAGCTCTACAGGGATGGGGTCACCCCTCCACTTT. Protein: CASSSTGMGSPLHF. This sequence joins TRBV7-6 and TRBJ1-6; TRBD1 might be the D (6 bases). CDR3 length: 14 residues. The ends were cut back, 4 bases at V and 10 bases at J, with 14 bases in the middle. Germline values: CDR1 SGHVS, CDR2 FNYEAQ.